This paragraph covers one TCR beta chain sequence. The target antigen is unknown. The data were taken from a study of T cells in lung cancer brain metastases. The CDR3 has 14 residues. Trimming left V 2 bases short and J 1 base short, with 10 bases between. Germline CDR1 and CDR2: SGHRS and YFSETQ. The study, taken as a whole, reports: The analysis could not control for preoperative corticosteroids affecting T cell infiltration in brain metastases.

Clones were read by immunoSEQ multiplex PCR, and TCRdb kept only the in-frame ones, dropping some. The table records fewer than 5,500 clones, 70% to 90% of them present only once. The rearrangement joins TRBV5-1 to TRBJ2-7; weak D call: TRBD1 (6 bases). The receptor comes from a woman in her fifties or sixties with non-small cell lung cancer. The sample consisted of tumor tissue from the primary lung tumor. The CDR3 region has the DNA TGCGCCAGCAGCTTCGATACAGGGTCCTACGAGCAGTACTTC. Residues: CASSFDTGSYEQYF.